This TCR beta chain stems from a study of blood T cell repertoires in COVID-19 (dated by TCRdb to the early 2020s). As for the study more broadly: Samples covering the acute and convalescent phases of COVID-19 were provided by collaborators in the United States, Italy and Spain. The material from the prospective study consisted of cDNA or gDNA derived from T cells, B-cell-depleted T cells, or PBMCs. Subjects who had been exposed to COVID-19, were actively infected with it, or had recovered from it provided the deeply sampled blood TCRbeta repertoires that made up the dataset. A freely available public database, intended as a resource for researchers studying the immune response to SARS-CoV-2, is where the repertoires were released. Samples were obtained from the ongoing ImmuneRACE study (first 160 participants) and from over 1,000 subjects provided by 6 global collaborators. The sample metadata nearly always contained a de-identified subject ID, COVID-19 status, age in years and sex. Where available, HLA class I and class II types were taken from metadata supplied by the sample provider and were not determined by assay-based typing.

TCRbeta CDR3 regions were amplified from genomic DNA using the immunoSEQ Assay, a bias-controlled multiplex PCR. As for the authors' bioinformatics: Within the assay, amplification of reference gene primers was used to estimate how many nucleated cells each sample contained. To quantify the absolute abundance of each unique TCRbeta CDR3 rearrangement, sequence reads were collapsed and filtered. For each sample, productive Simpson clonality was calculated by taking the square root of Simpson's diversity index across productive rearrangements. TCRdb holds this immuneACCESS table with in-frame rearrangements only. Some clones are missing; in checked studies, unresolved V genes explain under half, and the rest has no known cause. That table is the source of V, J and clone size, and D and trimming were worked out from the DNA. A total of about 77,000 clones appear in this sample, roughly 80% of them only once. Around 4.8% of the sample comes from the top ten.

Based on the germline V gene, the CDR1 and CDR2 sequences are MNHNS and SASEGT. The CDR3 covers 14 residues, taking in both the cysteine and the phenylalanine. CDR3 DNA is the only sequence kept; it has 42 bases, read in frame from the first base. V is clipped by 1 base and J by 4 bases, and the sequence between their germline boundaries is 10 bases long. The collaborating institutions used their own protocols to collect whole blood in K2EDTA tubes. Collaborator samples were shipped for TCRbeta analysis as frozen whole blood, isolated PBMCs, or DNA extracted from either sample type. Concerning this clone itself: The antigen it binds to is not known. One base away there is no much larger clone; base qualities are not given.

The research as a whole found: The quantity of clinical and demographic metadata differed by source and by participant and was supplied without curation.

This chain is built from TRBV6-1 and TRBJ1-2; the D gene is perhaps TRBD1, from 5 matching bases. The sequence derives from a woman between 70 and 85 years old with acute or convalescent COVID-19. Sequencing was done on a sample of peripheral blood. The sequenced DNA: TGTGCCAGCAGTGAAGTCGGGGGAGCCTATGGCTACACCTTC. This translates into CASSEVGGAYGYTF.